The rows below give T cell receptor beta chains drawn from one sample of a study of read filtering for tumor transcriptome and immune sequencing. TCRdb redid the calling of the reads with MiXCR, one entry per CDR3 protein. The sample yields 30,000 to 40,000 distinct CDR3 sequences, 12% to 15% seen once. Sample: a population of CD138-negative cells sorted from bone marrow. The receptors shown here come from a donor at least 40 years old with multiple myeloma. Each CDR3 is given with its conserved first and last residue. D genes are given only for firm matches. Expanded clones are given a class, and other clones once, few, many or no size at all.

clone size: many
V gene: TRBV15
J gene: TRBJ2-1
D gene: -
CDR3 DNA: TGTGCCACCAGCAGAGATTTGGCGGGGGCGGGCGAGCAGTTCTTC
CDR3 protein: CATSRDLAGAGEQFF

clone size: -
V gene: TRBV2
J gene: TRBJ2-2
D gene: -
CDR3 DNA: TGTGCCAGCAGGGGAAAACAGGGTTGGGCCGGGGAGCTGTTTTTT
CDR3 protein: CASRGKQGWAGELFF

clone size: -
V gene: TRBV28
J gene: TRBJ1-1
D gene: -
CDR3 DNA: TGTGCCAGCAGTTTTCTAGACAATGAAGCTTTCTTT
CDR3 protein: CASSFLDNEAFF

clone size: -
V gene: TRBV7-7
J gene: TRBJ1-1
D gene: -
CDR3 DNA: TGTGCTAGCAGCTCCAGCACTGGTTCTGAAGCTTTCTTT
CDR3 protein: CASSSSTGSEAFF

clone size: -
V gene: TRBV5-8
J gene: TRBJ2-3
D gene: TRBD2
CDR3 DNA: TGTGCCAGCAGCTTCTGGGACTACACAGATACGCAGTATTTT
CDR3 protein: CASSFWDYTDTQYF

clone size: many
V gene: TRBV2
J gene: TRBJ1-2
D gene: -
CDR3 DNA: TGTGCCAGCAGGGCCCCAACAGGCGAATTCGGCTATGGCTACACCTTC
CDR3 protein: CASRAPTGEFGYGYTF

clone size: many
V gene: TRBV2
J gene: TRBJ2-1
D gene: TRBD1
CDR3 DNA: TGTGCCAGCACCCGACAGGGGACGGATCGAGGGCAGTTCTTC
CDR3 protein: CASTRQGTDRGQFF

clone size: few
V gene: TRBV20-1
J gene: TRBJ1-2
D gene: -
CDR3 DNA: TGCAGTGCTTCCGACACCTTTTCGATCGACTACACCTTC
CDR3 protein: CSASDTFSIDYTF

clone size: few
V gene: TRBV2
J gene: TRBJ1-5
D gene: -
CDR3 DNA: TGTGCCAGCATGACAGGTACGAATCAGCCCCAGCATTTT
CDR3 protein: CASMTGTNQPQHF

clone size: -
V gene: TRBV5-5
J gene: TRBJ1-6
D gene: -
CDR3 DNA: TGTGCCAGCAGCTCGGGTAGCGGGACTAATTCACCCCTCCACTTT
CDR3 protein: CASSSGSGTNSPLHF

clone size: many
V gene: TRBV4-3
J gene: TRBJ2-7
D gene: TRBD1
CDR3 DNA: TGCGCCAGCAGCCAGGCCGGGACAGGGCTCTACGAGCAGTACTTC
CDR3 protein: CASSQAGTGLYEQYF

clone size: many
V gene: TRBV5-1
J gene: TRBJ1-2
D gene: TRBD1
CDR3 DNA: TGCGCCAGCAGCTTTTCTGGACAGGGGGAAGGTGGCTACACCTTC
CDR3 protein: CASSFSGQGEGGYTF

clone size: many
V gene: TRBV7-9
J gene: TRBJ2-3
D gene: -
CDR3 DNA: TGTGCCAGCAGCATAGCAGGCACAGATACGCAGTATTTT
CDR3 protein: CASSIAGTDTQYF

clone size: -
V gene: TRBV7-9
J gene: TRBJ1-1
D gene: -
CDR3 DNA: TGTGCCAGCAGCTTATGGGAGACCACTGAAGCTTTCTTT
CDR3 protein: CASSLWETTEAFF

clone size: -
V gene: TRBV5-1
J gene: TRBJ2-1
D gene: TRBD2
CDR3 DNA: TGCGCCAGCAGCCCGGGGGGTTCGAATGAGCAGTTCTTC
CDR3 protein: CASSPGGSNEQFF

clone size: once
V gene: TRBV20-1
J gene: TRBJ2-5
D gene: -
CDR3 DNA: TGCAGTGCTAGAGATTCTAGAGAGCGCCAAGAGACCCAGTACTTC
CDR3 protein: CSARDSRERQETQYF

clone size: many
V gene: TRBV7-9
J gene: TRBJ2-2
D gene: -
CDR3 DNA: TGTGCCAGCAGCTTATACACCGGGGAGCTGTTTTTT
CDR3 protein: CASSLYTGELFF

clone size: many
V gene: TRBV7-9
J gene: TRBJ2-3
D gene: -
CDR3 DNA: TGTGCCAGCATCAACCTGGTCCCTGATACGCAGTATTTT
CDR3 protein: CASINLVPDTQYF

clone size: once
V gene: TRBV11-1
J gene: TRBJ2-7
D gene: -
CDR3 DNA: TGTGCCAGCAGCCACCGGGGAGCCGGGCAGTACTTC
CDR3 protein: CASSHRGAGQYF

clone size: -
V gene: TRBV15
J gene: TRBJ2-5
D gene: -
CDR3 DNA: TGTGCCACCAGCAGAGATAAAGGGTTCCAAGAGACCCAGTACTTC
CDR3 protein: CATSRDKGFQETQYF

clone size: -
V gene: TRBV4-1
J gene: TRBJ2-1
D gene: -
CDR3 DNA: TGCGCCAGCGGCCGGGACTTTCACAATGAGCAGTTCTTC
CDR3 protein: CASGRDFHNEQFF

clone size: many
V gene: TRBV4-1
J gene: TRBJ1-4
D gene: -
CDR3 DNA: TGCGCCAGCAGCCTAAGTCAGATGGATGAAAAACTGTTTTTT
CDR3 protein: CASSLSQMDEKLFF

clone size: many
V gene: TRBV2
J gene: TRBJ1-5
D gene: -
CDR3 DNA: TGTGCCAGCAAGTCGGCGGGCCATCAGCCCCAGCATTTT
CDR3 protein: CASKSAGHQPQHF

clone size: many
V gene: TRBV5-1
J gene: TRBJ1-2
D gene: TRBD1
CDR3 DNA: TGCGCCAGCAGCTTGGAGGACAGGCTAGAGGGCTACACCTTC
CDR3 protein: CASSLEDRLEGYTF

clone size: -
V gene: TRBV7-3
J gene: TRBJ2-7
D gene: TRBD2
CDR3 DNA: TGTGCCAGCAGCAGCGGGACTAGCGGGGGATTTGTTGATGAGCAGTACTTC
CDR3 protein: CASSSGTSGGFVDEQYF

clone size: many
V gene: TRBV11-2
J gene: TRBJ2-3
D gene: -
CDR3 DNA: TGTGCCAGCAGCTTAGATCCCCACTCAGATACGCAGTATTTT
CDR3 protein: CASSLDPHSDTQYF

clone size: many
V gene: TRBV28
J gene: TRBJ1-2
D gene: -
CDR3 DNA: TGTGCCAGCAGAAGAGGACAGCTCTATGGCTACACCTTC
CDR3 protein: CASRRGQLYGYTF

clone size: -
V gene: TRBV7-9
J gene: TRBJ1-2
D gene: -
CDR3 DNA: TGTGCCAGCAGCGGGGCGGACAGAGTTGCCGGCTACACCTTC
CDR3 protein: CASSGADRVAGYTF

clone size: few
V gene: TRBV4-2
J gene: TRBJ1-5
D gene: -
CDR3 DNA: TGTGCCAGCAGCTCAAGGGCCTTATTGGGAAGTTATAGCAATCAGCCCCAGCATTTT
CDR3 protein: CASSSRALLGSYSNQPQHF

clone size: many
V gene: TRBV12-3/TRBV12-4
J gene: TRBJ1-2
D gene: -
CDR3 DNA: TGTGCCAGCAGTTTACAGGTCGCGTATGGCTACACCTTC
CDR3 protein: CASSLQVAYGYTF

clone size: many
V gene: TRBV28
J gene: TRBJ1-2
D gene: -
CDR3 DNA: TGTGCCAGCAGCCCCCGTTCAGCTGTAACAGGGTATGGCTACACCTTC
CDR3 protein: CASSPRSAVTGYGYTF

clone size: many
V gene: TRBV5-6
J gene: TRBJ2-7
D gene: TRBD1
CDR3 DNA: TGTGCCAGCAGCACCGGGACAGGGTCCTACGAGCAGTACTTC
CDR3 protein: CASSTGTGSYEQYF

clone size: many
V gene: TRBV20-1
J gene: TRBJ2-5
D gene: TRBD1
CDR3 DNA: TGCAGTGCCAAAACCCCCACAGGCCACAAATACAGGGGGCAGGAAGAGACCCAGTACTTC
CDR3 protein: CSAKTPTGHKYRGQEETQYF

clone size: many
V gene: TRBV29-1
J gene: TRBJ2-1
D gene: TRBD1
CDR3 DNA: TGCAGCGTGAGGTTGTCGGACAGGCAGTACAATGAGCAGTTCTTC
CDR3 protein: CSVRLSDRQYNEQFF

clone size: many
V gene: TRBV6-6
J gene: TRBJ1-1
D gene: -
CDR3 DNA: TGTGCCAGCAGTTACTTATTCACTGAAGCTTTCTTT
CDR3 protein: CASSYLFTEAFF

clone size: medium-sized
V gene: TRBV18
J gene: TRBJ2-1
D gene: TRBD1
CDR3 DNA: TGTGCCAGCTCAGACCGGGACAGCTCCTACAATGAGCAGTTCTTC
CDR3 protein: CASSDRDSSYNEQFF

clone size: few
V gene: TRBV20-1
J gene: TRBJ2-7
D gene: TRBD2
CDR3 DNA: TGCAGTCTAATAAGACTAGCGGCCTGGGGCGAGCAGTACTTC
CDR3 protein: CSLIRLAAWGEQYF

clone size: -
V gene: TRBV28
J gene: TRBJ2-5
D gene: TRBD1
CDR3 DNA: TGTGCCAGCACCCGAAGGCCGGACAGGGGGTACCAAGAGACCCAGTACTTC
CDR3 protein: CASTRRPDRGYQETQYF

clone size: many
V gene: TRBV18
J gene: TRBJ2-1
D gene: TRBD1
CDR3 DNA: TGTGCCAGCTCATCGGGACAGGTTAACAATGAGCAGTTCTTC
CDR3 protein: CASSSGQVNNEQFF

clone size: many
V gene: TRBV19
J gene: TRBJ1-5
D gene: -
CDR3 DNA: TGTGCCAGTAGTACACAGGGAGGCAATCAGCCCCAGCATTTT
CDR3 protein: CASSTQGGNQPQHF

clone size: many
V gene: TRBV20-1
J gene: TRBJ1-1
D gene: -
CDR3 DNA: TGCAGTGCTAGTGGGGGGATGGGAAACACTGAAGCTTTCTTT
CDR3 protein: CSASGGMGNTEAFF

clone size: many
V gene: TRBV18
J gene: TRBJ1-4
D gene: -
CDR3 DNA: TGTGCCAGCTCACCACCGTTGCGAAATGAAAAACTGTTTTTT
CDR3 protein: CASSPPLRNEKLFF

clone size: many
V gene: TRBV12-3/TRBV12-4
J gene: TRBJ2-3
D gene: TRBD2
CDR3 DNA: TGTGCCAGCAGTGCCACTAGCGGGGGATGGGGCACAGATACGCAGTATTTT
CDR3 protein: CASSATSGGWGTDTQYF

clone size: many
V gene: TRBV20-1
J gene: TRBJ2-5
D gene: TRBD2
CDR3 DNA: TGCAGTGCACCGGGACTAGCGGAAGAGACCCAGTACTTC
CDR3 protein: CSAPGLAEETQYF

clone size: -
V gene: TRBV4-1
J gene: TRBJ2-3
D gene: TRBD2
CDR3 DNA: TGCGCCAGCAGCCAAGAGGGGACTAGATTAAATACAGATACGCAGTATTTT
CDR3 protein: CASSQEGTRLNTDTQYF

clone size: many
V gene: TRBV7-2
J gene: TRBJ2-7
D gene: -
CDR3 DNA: TGTGCCAGCAGCTTAGTAGGGACGGAGGACTACGAGCAGTACTTC
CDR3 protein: CASSLVGTEDYEQYF

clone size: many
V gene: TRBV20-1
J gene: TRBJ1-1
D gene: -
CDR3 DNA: TGCAGTGCTAGGCAGGGGTACACTGAAGCTTTCTTT
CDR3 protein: CSARQGYTEAFF

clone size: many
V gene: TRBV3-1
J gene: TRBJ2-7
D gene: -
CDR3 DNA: TGTGCCAGCAGCCAAGTTATTGGTGGGGCCTACGAGCAGTACTTC
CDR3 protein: CASSQVIGGAYEQYF

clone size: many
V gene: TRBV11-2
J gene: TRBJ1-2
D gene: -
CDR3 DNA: TGTGCCAGCAGCTCAGGGCCAGATGGCTACACCTTC
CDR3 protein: CASSSGPDGYTF

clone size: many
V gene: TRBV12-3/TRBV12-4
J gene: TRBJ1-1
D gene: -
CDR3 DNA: TGTGCCAGCAGTCCAAACAGGAACACTGAAGCTTTCTTT
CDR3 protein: CASSPNRNTEAFF

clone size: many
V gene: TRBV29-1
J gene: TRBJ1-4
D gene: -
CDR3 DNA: TGCAGCGTTGGTGAGGGACCTAATGAAAAACTGTTTTTT
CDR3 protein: CSVGEGPNEKLFF